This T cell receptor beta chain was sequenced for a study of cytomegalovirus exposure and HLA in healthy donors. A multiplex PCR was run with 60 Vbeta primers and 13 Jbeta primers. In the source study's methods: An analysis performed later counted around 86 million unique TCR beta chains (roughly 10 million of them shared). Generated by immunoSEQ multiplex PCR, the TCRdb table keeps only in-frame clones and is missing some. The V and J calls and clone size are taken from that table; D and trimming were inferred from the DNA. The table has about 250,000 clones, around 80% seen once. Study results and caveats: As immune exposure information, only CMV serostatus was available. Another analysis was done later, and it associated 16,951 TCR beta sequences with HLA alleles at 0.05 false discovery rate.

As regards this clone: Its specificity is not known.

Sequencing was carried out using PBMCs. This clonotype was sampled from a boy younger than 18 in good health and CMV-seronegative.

In nucleotides, the CDR3 is TGTGCCAGCAGTTTATCAATCCGGGGCTATGGCTACACCTTC. Amino acids: CASSLSIRGYGYTF. The chain is built from TRBV27 and TRBJ1-2; D unclear. The CDR3 is 14 residues long. Germline CDR1 and CDR2: MNHEY and SMNVEV (reference sequence). The V end was cut by 0 bases, the J end by 4 bases, with 9 bases between.